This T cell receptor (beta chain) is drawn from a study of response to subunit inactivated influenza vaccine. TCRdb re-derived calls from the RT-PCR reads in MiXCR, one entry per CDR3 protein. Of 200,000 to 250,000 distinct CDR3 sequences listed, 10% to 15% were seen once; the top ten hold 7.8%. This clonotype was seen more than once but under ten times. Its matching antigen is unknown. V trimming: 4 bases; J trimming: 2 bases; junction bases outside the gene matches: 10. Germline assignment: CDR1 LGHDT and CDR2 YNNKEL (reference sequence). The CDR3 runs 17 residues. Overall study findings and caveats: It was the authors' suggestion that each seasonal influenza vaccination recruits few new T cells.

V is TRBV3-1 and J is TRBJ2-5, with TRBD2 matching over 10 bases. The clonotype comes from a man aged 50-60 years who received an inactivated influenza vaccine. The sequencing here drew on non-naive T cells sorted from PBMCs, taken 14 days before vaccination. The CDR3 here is CASSPTTGTSDQETQYF. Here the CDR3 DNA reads TGTGCCAGCAGCCCAACCACCGGGACTAGCGATCAAGAGACCCAGTACTTC.